This entry is about one T cell receptor (beta chain). Profiled with immunoSEQ multiplex PCR; TCRdb holds only in-frame clones, not every one. The sample contains about 96,000 clones, about 92% of which appear only once. Germline V gene lookup returns CDR1 SQVTM and CDR2 ANQGSEA. Trimming took 7 bases from V and 7 from J; bases not matched to a gene: 9. This CDR3 contains 14 residues. This sample was taken from a study of PD-1 blockade in classical Hodgkin lymphoma. Time point noted: cycle 4 day 1 (C4D1), after 5 to 7 weeks of nivolumab. Every patient was affected by relapse after autologous stem cell transplantation, while exposure to brentuximab vedotin was not uniform. Classification of best responses gave complete response, partial response or progressive disease.

Specimen: peripheral blood mononuclear cells (PBMCs), collected before the fourth cycle of nivolumab. The V and J genes are TRBV29-1 and TRBJ2-1; 11 bases align to TRBD2. The source is a human donor with classical Hodgkin lymphoma. The CDR3 sequence is CSASRTSGRNEQFF. CDR3 DNA sequence: TGCAGCGCAAGCAGAACTAGCGGGAGAAATGAGCAGTTCTTC.